This TCR beta chain was obtained from a study of early T cells in non-severe SARS-CoV-2 infection listed by TCRdb under 2021. The study in broad terms: Because TCR sequencing relied on bulk RNA taken from unsorted whole blood, pairing of alpha and beta chains was not possible. The study at large found these results: VDJdb matching was skewed toward anti-spike CD8 responses and likely underestimated virus-specific expansions, missing private and CD4 specificities.

The library was made by 5' RACE. TCRdb shows the sequencer as NextSeq 500. Unique molecular identifiers were attached to individual cDNA molecules in the TCR library protocol so that sequencing error and PCR bias could be corrected. Both TCR alpha and beta chains were sequenced, and tight co-correlation was observed between alpha and beta sequence abundances in each sample. The study's processing was this. Decombinator V4 was used to perform V gene, J gene and CDR3 annotation of TCR sequences. Expanded TCRs were defined as changing significantly between any two time points under a Poisson model with p below 0.0001. TCR abundances were normalised to the total number of TCRs sequenced per sample and were expressed as counts per million. MAIT TCRs were defined by TRAV1-2 paired with TRAJ12, TRAJ20 or TRAJ33, and iNKT TCRs by TRAV10 paired with TRAJ18. VDJdb, accessed on 1 November 2021, was searched for TCRs annotated for CMV, EBV and SARS-CoV-2, and TCRs annotated for more than one antigen were excluded. TCRdb reprocessed the public reads (quality trimming at Q25 with fastp, clone calling with MiXCR) and kept in-frame beta chains. Duplicate CDR3 protein sequences are folded into a single record with the most common DNA and genes. TCRdb's processing, not the authors', yielded these V and J calls. In all, the sample holds roughly 66,000 distinct CDR3 sequences, and over 8% of those were seen once. The ten largest clones add up to approximately 3% of the sample.

This clonotype turned up a few times. What antigen it recognizes has not been identified. No base quality values were provided; no much bigger clone lies one nucleotide off. Set within a cohort of healthcare workers in London, UK, this nested case-control study involved weekly PCR testing of nasopharyngeal swabs along with blood sampling. Healthcare workers were enrolled in the week of the UK lockdown, from 23 to 31 March 2020, and were followed every week for up to roughly 16 weeks. Deletion took 4 bases off V and 1 base off J, with a span of 4 bases between the germline ends. From the germline V gene, CDR1 is MNHEY and CDR2 is SVGEGT. There are 12 amino acids in the CDR3, from cysteine to phenylalanine inclusive. The kept DNA is CDR3 alone, 36 bases in frame from the first base.

The sequence was collected from an adult who was a healthcare worker with PCR-confirmed SARS-CoV-2 infection or an uninfected control (not recorded which). Sequences were obtained from whole blood. This sequence uses TRBV6-2 or TRBV6-3 and TRBJ1-2; the D gene cannot be named for sure. The nucleotide sequence reads as follows: TGTGCCAGCAGTTCCCGTAACTATGGCTACACCTTC. It codes for CASSSRNYGYTF.